This T cell receptor beta chain was identified in a study of graft-versus-host responses after intestinal transplantation. Study at large: In this cohort, recipients had multivisceral, liver-intestinal, or isolated intestinal transplants. Uniformly, recipients were administered anti-thymocyte globulin induction with subsequent tacrolimus and steroids for approximately three years.

Study-wide results and limits: Early post-transplant HvG declines tracked with peak circulating GvH clone levels. Graft-donor T cell macrochimerism in patients accompanied high graft-versus-host to host-versus-graft clonal ratios in allografts.

In regard to this clone: Its antigen is currently unknown.

TCRdb's copy holds only in-frame clones and misses some; the assay was immunoSEQ multiplex PCR. The table lists about 16,000 clones, around 93% of them singletons, with 0.79% in the top ten. The germline V gene has CDR1 SGHDT and CDR2 YYEEEE. Trimming took off 4 bases at V and 6 bases at J, with 10 bases between the two ends. The CDR3 has 13 residues. This specimen consisted of PBMCs, obtained 23 days after intestinal transplant. V usage is TRBV5-6 and J usage is TRBJ2-2; no clear D. This clonotype was sampled from a human patient who received an intestinal transplant, so some T cells may come from the graft donor. CDR3 residues: CASSSTLSGELFF. In DNA, the CDR3 is TGTGCCAGCAGCAGCACGCTTTCCGGGGAGCTGTTTTTT.